The 27 T cell receptor beta chains in this list originate from one sample, sequenced in a study of T cells after yellow fever vaccination. TCRdb reprocessed the 5' RACE reads with MiXCR, giving one entry per CDR3 protein. The table shows hundreds of thousands of distinct CDR3 sequences, with 9% to 15% occurring only once. Sample: PBMCs, taken on the day of the yellow fever booster vaccination. Source of these receptors: a man aged 30 to 39 who received the YFV17D yellow fever vaccine.

This clonotype has only a few counts. This chain links TRBV6-6 with TRBJ1-4; D not resolved. The CDR3 extends over 12 amino acids. Germline assignment: CDR1 MNHNY and CDR2 SVGAGI (reference sequence). V was pared by 3 bases and J by 8 bases, with 7 bases between. The CDR3 spells CASSYTWEKLFF. In DNA, the CDR3 is TGTGCCAGCAGTTATACCTGGGAAAAACTGTTTTTT.

The chain couples TRBV5-1 to TRBJ2-6, with 10 positions matching TRBD1. V dropped 8 bases and J dropped 1; count of bases not matched to a gene: 9. The CDR3 runs to 17 residues. Germline-derived CDR1 and CDR2 are SGHRS and YFSETQ. The CDR3 nucleotides read TGCGCCAGTGCCGGGACAGGGGACCGTTCTGGGGCCAACGTCCTGACTTTC. Amino acids: CASAGTGDRSGANVLTF.

This clonotype was seen only a few times. V is TRBV12-3 or TRBV12-4 and J is TRBJ2-1, with 11 bases that match TRBD1. The CDR3 is 15 residues long. V lost 7 bases to trimming and J lost 2 bases; unmatched junction nucleotides: 4. The CDR3 protein is CASNRDRGTYNEQFF. The CDR3 region has the DNA TGTGCCAGCAACCGGGACAGGGGGACCTACAATGAGCAGTTCTTC.

This chain joins TRBV3-1 and TRBJ2-1, with 8 bases that match TRBD2. Germline V gene data show CDR1 as LGHDT and CDR2 as YNNKEL (reference sequence). CDR3 length equals 15 residues. The ends lost 5 bases at V and 4 bases at J; junction bases unmatched: 7. CDR3 sequence reads: CASSAGSGSYNEQFF. CDR3 DNA: TGTGCCAGCAGCGCGGGGAGCGGGAGTTACAATGAGCAGTTCTTC.

The V and J genes are TRBV6-2 or TRBV6-3 and TRBJ1-6, with D possibly being TRBD1 (5 bases). This CDR3 has 14 amino acids. The V gene's germline CDR1 is MNHEY and CDR2 SVGEGT. The V and J ends lost 2 bases and 9 bases respectively, with 11 bases between them. This chain's CDR3 is CASSYPGLSSPLHF. In DNA form, the CDR3 reads TGTGCCAGCAGTTACCCGGGACTCAGTTCACCCCTCCACTTT.

The V call is TRBV20-1, the J call TRBJ1-1, with D maybe TRBD1 (6 bases). With 6 bases removed from V and 11 bases from J, the gap between germline ends came to 22 bases. The CDR3 loop spans 13 amino acids. Germline CDR1 and CDR2: DFQATT and SNEGSKA (reference sequence). Here the CDR3 reads CSAKTGTRESAFF. Written as DNA, the CDR3 is TGCAGTGCAAAAACCGGGACAAGGGAATCGGCTTTCTTT.

This clonotype appeared a few times. The chain employs TRBV6-5 and TRBJ1-2; D remains ambiguous. Trimming removed 2 bases from V and 3 bases from J, with 10 bases in between. Germline V gene lookup returns CDR1 MNHEY and CDR2 SVGAGI. The CDR3 totals 14 residues. The CDR3 region is CASSYGRTDYGYTF. CDR3 DNA: TGTGCCAGCAGTTACGGGCGGACGGACTATGGCTACACCTTC.

J is TRBJ2-3 and V is TRBV4-3; 13 bases map to TRBD2. Germline CDR1 reads LGHNA; CDR2 reads YSLEER. The ends lost 1 base at V and 3 bases at J; junction bases unmatched: 1. The CDR3 spans 16 residues. The CDR3 bases are TGCGCCAGCAGCCAAGCGGGACTAGCGGGAACAGATACGCAGTATTTT. Its translation: CASSQAGLAGTDTQYF.

The chain links TRBV4-3 to TRBJ1-1, with a tentative D call TRBD1 (6 bases). The CDR3 is made up of 15 amino acids. The V gene lost 3 bases and the J gene lost 4 bases, with 15 bases spanning the gap. Germline lookup yields CDR1 LGHNA and CDR2 YSLEER. The CDR3 sequence: CASSQDSRGGTEAFF. The CDR3, as DNA: TGCGCCAGCAGCCAGGATTCCAGGGGTGGCACTGAAGCTTTCTTT.

The chain couples TRBV5-1 to TRBJ2-2; 10 bases are shared with TRBD2. Losses at the gene ends were 2 bases for V and 7 bases for J; bases not matched to a gene: 5. The CDR3 is 15 amino acids. The germline gives CDR1 SGHRS, CDR2 YFSETQ. CDR3 protein: CASSFLAGAIGELFF. The CDR3 nucleotides read TGCGCCAGCAGCTTTCTAGCGGGAGCGATCGGGGAGCTGTTTTTT.

In its sample, this clonotype was seen a few times. The genes are TRBV29-1 and TRBJ2-1, with TRBD2 matching 9 bases. V dropped 4 bases and J dropped 10; count of bases not matched to a gene: 5. Germline V lookup: CDR1 SQVTM, CDR2 ANQGSEA. The CDR3 extends over 12 amino acids. In nucleotides, the CDR3 is TGCAGCGTTGTTGCGGGAGGGAGAGAGCAGTTCTTC. Its translation: CSVVAGGREQFF.

This clonotype was observed a few times. The chain couples TRBV20-1 to TRBJ2-7; D not certain. V was pared by 2 bases and J by 5 bases, with 13 bases between. The V gene's germline CDR1 is DFQATT and CDR2 SNEGSKA (reference sequence). This CDR3 has 13 amino acids. CDR3 sequence reads: CSARPKFVNEQYF. The DNA for the CDR3 is TGCAGTGCTAGACCCAAGTTTGTGAACGAGCAGTACTTC.

The V call is TRBV6-2 or TRBV6-3, the J call TRBJ2-7; TRBD2 is a possible D gene (6 bases). CDR1 and CDR2 from the germline V gene are MNHEY and SVGEGT. This CDR3 comprises 15 residues. Deletions cut 0 bases from V and 6 bases from J, with 15 bases between. CDR3 loop: CASSYSINRGTEQYF. CDR3 in DNA: TGTGCCAGCAGTTACTCGATAAATCGGGGGACCGAGCAGTACTTC.

This clonotype was detected once. The gene calls are TRBV5-6 and TRBJ2-7; TRBD1 aligns across 9 bases. The germline V gene encodes CDR1 SGHDT and CDR2 YYEEEE. The CDR3 sequence is 15 residues long. Unmatched junction bases numbered 2, after V lost 0 bases and J lost 1 base. This CDR3 is CASSLDGQGSYEQYF. The CDR3 DNA sequence: TGTGCCAGCAGCTTGGATGGACAGGGGTCCTACGAGCAGTACTTC. The entire variable domain, with the rest obtained from reference TRBV5-6 and TRBJ2-7, is as follows: DAGVTQSPTHLIKTRGQQVTLRCSPKSGHDTVSWYQQALGQGPQFIFQYYEEEERQRGNFPDRFSGHQFPNYSSELNVNALLLGDSALYLCASSLDGQGSYEQYFGPGTRLTVT.

This clonotype has more than one count but fewer than ten. J is TRBJ2-1 and V is TRBV2, with D maybe TRBD1 (5 bases). The CDR3 is 16 amino acids. V shed 2 bases and J shed 3 bases, with 14 bases lying between them. CDR1 and CDR2 from the germline V gene are SNHLY and FYNNEI. The chain's CDR3 is CASSESSGPIYNEQFF. CDR3 sequence (DNA): TGTGCCAGCAGTGAATCGTCAGGGCCGATCTACAATGAGCAGTTCTTC.

This chain joins TRBV5-5 and TRBJ2-1; D not certain. This CDR3 region has 14 residues. V lost 0 bases to trimming and J lost 8 bases, with 12 bases between them. Germline assignment: CDR1 SGHKS and CDR2 YYEKEE (reference sequence). The CDR3 DNA follows: TGTGCCAGCAGCTTGGCCTCTTGGGCCGATGAGCAGTTCTTC. Amino acids: CASSLASWADEQFF.

V and J are TRBV7-2 and TRBJ2-2; 7 bases fit TRBD2. The CDR3 runs 14 residues. Per germline, CDR1 SGHTA and CDR2 FQGNSA. V shed 4 bases and J 4 bases; nucleotides not matched to a gene: 3. The CDR3 DNA follows: TGTGCCAGCAGCTCCGCTAGCGGCACCGGGGAGCTGTTTTTT. This translates into CASSSASGTGELFF.

The rearrangement links TRBV5-6 to TRBJ1-5; D gene ambiguous. V shed 2 bases and J shed 4 bases, with 13 bases lying between them. From germline, CDR1 is SGHDT and CDR2 YYEEEE. The CDR3 totals 15 residues. The CDR3 coding sequence is TGTGCCAGCAGCTTCGGCCCAGCGATAAATCAGCCCCAGCATTTT. It translates to CASSFGPAINQPQHF.

This clonotype occurred a few times. The CDR3 bases are TGTGCCAGCAGGGGGGACAACTCCTACGAGCAGTACTTC. Protein: CASRGDNSYEQYF. The chain joins TRBV25-1 to TRBJ2-7; the D gene is possibly TRBD1 (6 bases). The CDR3 consists of 13 residues. V was shortened by 6 bases and J by 0 bases, with 9 bases between the two germline ends. In germline, CDR1 is MGHDK, CDR2 SYGVNS.

This clonotype has a handful of counts. This chain links TRBV7-2 with TRBJ2-2, with 7 positions matching TRBD2. Germline V gene data show CDR1 as SGHTA and CDR2 as FQGNSA. V was pared by 1 base and J by 0 bases, with 2 bases of the junction left unmatched. This CDR3 has 16 amino acids. The DNA for the CDR3 is TGTGCCAGCAGCTTAGTCGGACTAGCGAACACCGGGGAGCTGTTTTTT. Residues: CASSLVGLANTGELFF.

Only a few counts were recorded for this clonotype. This sequence joins TRBV9 and TRBJ2-1, with a possible D match to TRBD2 (5 bases). V lost 0 bases and J 6 bases, leaving 10 bases between the germline ends. The germline V gene encodes CDR1 SGDLS and CDR2 YYNGEE. There are 14 residues in the CDR3. The DNA for the CDR3 is TGTGCCAGCAGCGTAGACTCAGGACTCAATGAGCAGTTCTTC. Protein sequence: CASSVDSGLNEQFF.

V usage is TRBV20-1 and J usage is TRBJ1-2; D is undetermined. Deletions cut 6 bases from V and 6 bases from J, with 20 bases between. Germline V gives CDR1 DFQATT, CDR2 SNEGSKA (reference sequence). The CDR3 is 14 residues long. CDR3 nucleotide sequence: TGCAGTGCCGGAGACCGGAGGGCTTTAGATGGCTACACCTTC. Its translation: CSAGDRRALDGYTF.

This clonotype occurred many times. The chain is built from TRBV6-1 and TRBJ1-2; TRBD1 agrees at 9 bases. Germline-derived CDR1 and CDR2 are MNHNS and SASEGT. The CDR3 consists of 13 residues. Germline trimming cut 4 bases from V and 10 bases from J; bases unmatched to any gene: 7. CDR3 bases: TGTGCCAGCAGTGCCAAGGGACAGGGCACCTACACCTTC. It yields the protein CASSAKGQGTYTF.

The chain joins TRBV12-3 or TRBV12-4 to TRBJ2-7; TRBD2 matches at 8 bases. The CDR3 spans 13 residues. After removal of 5 bases from V and 7 bases from J, the junction contained 7 bases not matched to a gene. This CDR3 reads CASSPGTRWEQYF. In DNA form, the CDR3 reads TGTGCCAGCAGTCCCGGGACTAGGTGGGAGCAGTACTTC.

The gene calls are TRBV15 and TRBJ2-3; no clear D gene. Trimming removed 0 bases from V and 2 bases from J, with 12 bases in between. In germline, CDR1 is LNHNV, CDR2 YYDKDF (reference sequence). The CDR3 length is 16 residues. The DNA for the CDR3 is TGTGCCACCAGCAGAGATTCCCCTAGGACCACAGATACGCAGTATTTT. Residues: CATSRDSPRTTDTQYF.

The chain has TRBV10-3 and TRBJ2-1, with TRBD2 matching over 14 bases. V lost 6 bases to trimming and J lost 2 bases; unmatched junction nucleotides: 3. Germline CDR1 ENHRY, CDR2 SYGVKD. This CDR3 has 16 amino acids. In nucleotides, the CDR3 is TGTGCCATCAGAGGGACTAGCGGGAGCGCCTACAATGAGCAGTTCTTC. Its protein is CAIRGTSGSAYNEQFF.

The V call is TRBV20-1, the J call TRBJ2-7; TRBD1 aligns across 7 bases. With V trimmed by 4 bases and J by 9 bases, 6 bases remained unmatched. The CDR3 length is 11 residues. CDR1 DFQATT and CDR2 SNEGSKA come from the germline V gene (reference sequence). CDR3 coding DNA: TGCAGTGCTACAACAGGGGCCGGGCAGTACTTC. Amino acids: CSATTGAGQYF.